These T cell receptor beta chains were read from a single sample in a study of T-cell memory formation after mild COVID-19. TCRdb fed the 5' RACE reads into MiXCR, producing one record per CDR3 protein. The sample holds just under 150,000 distinct CDR3 sequences, approximately 21% seen once. The source material was PBMCs or a T cell subset sorted from them (not recorded which). These receptors originate from an adult woman who had mild COVID-19 (a few samples of this study predate the infection). Cell type and time point are not known. Both conserved end residues are part of each CDR3. The D gene is left open where the match is weak. Clone size is stated in some rows and not others, as once, few, many or a class when expanded.

J: TRBJ2-2; length: 15; V: TRBV20-1; size: once; D: -; CDR3: CSARDQAGVSGELFF; DNA: TGCAGTGCTAGAGATCAGGCAGGGGTGAGCGGGGAGCTGTTTTTT
J: TRBJ2-3; length: 14; V: TRBV15; size: -; D: -; CDR3: CATSSKYSTDTQYF; DNA: TGTGCCACCAGCAGCAAATATAGCACAGATACGCAGTATTTT
J: TRBJ2-7; length: 14; V: TRBV12-3/TRBV12-4; size: -; D: -; CDR3: CASSQGLLIYEQYF; DNA: TGTGCCAGCAGTCAGGGGCTACTTATTTACGAGCAGTACTTC
J: TRBJ2-1; length: 16; V: TRBV7-3; size: -; D: TRBD2; CDR3: CASSLRASGTYNEQFF; DNA: TGTGCCAGCAGCTTACGAGCTAGCGGAACCTACAATGAGCAGTTCTTC
J: TRBJ1-1; length: 14; V: TRBV5-1; size: few; D: -; CDR3: CASSLGQPRSEAFF; DNA: TGCGCCAGCAGCCTCGGACAACCTAGGTCGGAGGCTTTCTTT
J: TRBJ2-5; length: 12; V: TRBV6-5; size: -; D: -; CDR3: CASSLLGETQYF; DNA: TGTGCCAGCAGTCTGCTCGGGGAGACCCAGTACTTC
J: TRBJ1-1; length: 13; V: TRBV6-5; size: -; D: TRBD1; CDR3: CATGQGKVTEAFF; DNA: TGTGCCACAGGACAGGGTAAAGTCACTGAAGCTTTCTTT
J: TRBJ2-7; length: 11; V: TRBV6-2/TRBV6-3; size: few; D: -; CDR3: CASSYIYEQYF; DNA: TGTGCCAGCAGTTACATCTACGAGCAGTACTTC
J: TRBJ1-6; length: 15; V: TRBV5-6; size: -; D: -; CDR3: CASSLGQANNSPLHF; DNA: TGTGCCAGCAGCTTGGGACAGGCTAATAATTCACCCCTCCACTTT
J: TRBJ2-5; length: 18; V: TRBV9; size: -; D: -; CDR3: CASSVGTTGGPGQETQYF; DNA: TGTGCCAGCAGCGTAGGGACAACCGGGGGGCCAGGCCAAGAGACCCAGTACTTC
J: TRBJ2-1; length: 15; V: TRBV6-5; size: few; D: TRBD1; CDR3: CASRRRGQGSNEQFF; DNA: TGTGCCAGCAGACGTAGGGGACAGGGATCAAATGAGCAGTTCTTC
J: TRBJ2-5; length: 15; V: TRBV4-2; size: -; D: TRBD1; CDR3: CASSQGDRAQETQYF; DNA: TGTGCCAGCAGCCAAGGGGACAGGGCCCAAGAGACCCAGTACTTC
J: TRBJ2-2; length: 16; V: TRBV12-3/TRBV12-4; size: few; D: TRBD2; CDR3: CASSPSGLAGTGELFF; DNA: TGTGCCAGCAGTCCGAGTGGGCTAGCGGGGACCGGGGAGCTGTTTTTT
J: TRBJ2-1; length: 17; V: TRBV20-1; size: -; D: TRBD1; CDR3: CSARAPLPGQGGGEQFF; DNA: TGCAGTGCTAGAGCACCACTACCGGGACAGGGAGGCGGTGAGCAGTTCTTC
J: TRBJ2-1; length: 16; V: TRBV4-1; size: many; D: TRBD1; CDR3: CASSQDDRAAYNEQFF; DNA: TGCGCCAGCAGCCAGGATGACAGGGCCGCCTACAATGAGCAGTTCTTC
J: TRBJ2-4; length: 17; V: TRBV5-1; size: -; D: -; CDR3: CASSWGGGSAAKNIQYF; DNA: TGCGCCAGCAGCTGGGGCGGTGGGAGTGCGGCCAAAAACATTCAGTACTTC
J: TRBJ2-3; length: 18; V: TRBV12-3/TRBV12-4; size: -; D: TRBD2; CDR3: CASSLPNWLAGDTDTQYF; DNA: TGTGCCAGCAGTCTACCGAATTGGCTAGCGGGGGACACAGATACGCAGTATTTT
J: TRBJ1-5; length: 17; V: TRBV7-8; size: few; D: TRBD1; CDR3: CASSLASRDRGNQPQHF; DNA: TGTGCCAGCAGCTTAGCTTCACGGGACAGGGGAAATCAGCCCCAGCATTTT
J: TRBJ1-2; length: 13; V: TRBV30; size: -; D: -; CDR3: CAWSVWGLEGYTF; DNA: TGTGCCTGGAGTGTGTGGGGGTTAGAGGGCTACACCTTC
J: TRBJ2-2; length: 14; V: TRBV7-2; size: few; D: -; CDR3: CASSLGTYTGELFF; DNA: TGTGCCAGCAGCTTAGGGACATACACCGGGGAGCTGTTTTTT
J: TRBJ1-2; length: 13; V: TRBV19; size: -; D: TRBD1; CDR3: CASSQQGDYGYTF; DNA: TGTGCCAGTAGTCAACAGGGGGACTATGGCTACACCTTC
J: TRBJ2-5; length: 15; V: TRBV27; size: -; D: -; CDR3: CASSFGAGRQETQYF; DNA: TGTGCCAGCAGTTTCGGCGCAGGGCGGCAAGAGACCCAGTACTTC